The subject of this entry is one T cell receptor beta chain. Antigen unknown. The record originates from a study of monozygotic twins with inflammatory bowel disease. The V gene's germline CDR1 is LGHNA and CDR2 YSLEER. The CDR3 runs 14 residues. After skipping T cell sorting, the authors isolated total RNA from whole blood. General study points: With others, IBD patients shared fewer clonotypes than healthy twins did, especially with disease activity.

Reanalyzing the 5' RACE reads, TCRdb keeps one entry per CDR3 protein, without DNA. This sample contains under 200,000 distinct CDR3 sequences. The chain links TRBV4-3 to TRBJ1-5; TCRdb names TRBD1, which stays unverified in the absence of DNA. The material sequenced was blood. The source of this sequence is a human donor with ulcerative colitis or Crohn's disease, or a healthy co-twin of an affected twin (not recorded which). The CDR3 protein is CASSLRQGNQPQHF.